This T cell receptor beta chain was retrieved from a study of blood T cells in healthy people across ages. Points from the study as a whole: When set beside aged donors, long-lived donors presented more naive CD4+ cells and higher diversity. Donor CMV infection status was unknown, possibly confounding age-related changes in expanded clonotypes. Older individuals had lower TCR beta diversity per million T cells (the decline was roughly linear).

Primers used in a second PCR of about 7 to 12 cycles were a sample-barcoded 5' primer and a J-beta primer mix. The authors tagged each cDNA molecule using a template-switch adaptor with 12 random nucleotides. TCRdb processed the 5' RACE reads anew with MiXCR; each CDR3 protein has one entry. The sample includes 790,000 or so distinct CDR3 sequences, 35% to 60% seen only once; the top ten take less than 20%. As regards this clonotype: Its antigen is currently unknown.

Trimming stripped 2 bases from V and 7 bases from J, with 18 bases between. CDR3 length: 15 amino acids. Sequencing input: blood. The V and J genes are TRBV12-3 or TRBV12-4 and TRBJ2-7; D may match TRBD1 or TRBD2 (5 bases each). The TCR sequence derives from a man older than 75 in good health. The CDR3 protein is CASSLRQGVHDEQYF. The DNA for the CDR3 is TGTGCCAGCAGTTTAAGGCAGGGAGTACACGATGAGCAGTACTTC.